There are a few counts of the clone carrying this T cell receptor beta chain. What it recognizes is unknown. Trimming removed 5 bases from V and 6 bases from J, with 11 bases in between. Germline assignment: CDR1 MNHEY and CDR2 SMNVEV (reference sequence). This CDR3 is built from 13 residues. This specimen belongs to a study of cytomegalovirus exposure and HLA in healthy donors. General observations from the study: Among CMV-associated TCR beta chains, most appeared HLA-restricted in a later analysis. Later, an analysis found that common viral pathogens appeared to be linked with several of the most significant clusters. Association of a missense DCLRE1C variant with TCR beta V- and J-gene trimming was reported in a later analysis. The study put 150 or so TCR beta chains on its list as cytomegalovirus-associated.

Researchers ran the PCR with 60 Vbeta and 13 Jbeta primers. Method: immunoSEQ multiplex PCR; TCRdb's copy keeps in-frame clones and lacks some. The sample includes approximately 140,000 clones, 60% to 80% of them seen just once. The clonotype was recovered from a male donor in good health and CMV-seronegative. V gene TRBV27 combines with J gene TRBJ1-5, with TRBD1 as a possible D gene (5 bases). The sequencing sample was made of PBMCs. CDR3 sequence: CASSGRVGQPQHF. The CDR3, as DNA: TGTGCCAGCAGTGGCAGGGTTGGTCAGCCCCAGCATTTT.